The rows below give T cell receptor beta chains drawn from one sample of a study of blood T cell repertoires in COVID-19. Assay used: immunoSEQ multiplex PCR; TCRdb lists only in-frame clones, some missing. The sample has around 70,000 clones, approximately 80% seen once. Specimen: peripheral blood. The receptors here all came from a man at least 80 years old with acute or convalescent COVID-19. The CDR3 runs from the conserved cysteine through the conserved F or W. The order of the fields is clone size, D gene, J gene, V gene, CDR3 DNA, CDR3 protein. D genes are given only for firm matches. The size field is filled for only some rows; it gives once, few, many or a size class.

.	.	TRBJ1-5	TRBV6-1	TGTGCCAGCAGTGATATGGTGTCGGGGGGCAATCAGCCCCAGCATTTT	CASSDMVSGGNQPQHF
.	TRBD2	TRBJ2-2	TRBV7-6	TGTGCCAGCAGCCGTCTAGCGGGGGGCACGAACACCGGGGAGCTGTTTTTT	CASSRLAGGTNTGELFF
.	.	TRBJ1-3	TRBV7-2	TGTGCCAGCAGCTTAGGCGGGGGTGCGGGAAACACCATATATTTT	CASSLGGGAGNTIYF
.	.	TRBJ2-2	TRBV6-2/TRBV6-3	TGTGCCAGCAGTGAGACTAGGTGGGACGCCGGGGAGCTGTTTTTT	CASSETRWDAGELFF
few	TRBD1	TRBJ1-6	TRBV27	TGTGCCAGCAGTCTCGGGACAGTCCCTAGCTCCTATAATTCACCCCTCCACTTT	CASSLGTVPSSYNSPLHF
.	.	TRBJ1-2	TRBV2	TGTGCCAGCAGTGAGCAATTTCTAGGCTACACCTTC	CASSEQFLGYTF
.	TRBD1	TRBJ1-1	TRBV28	TGTGCCAGCAGTTTATCCGGGACAGGGATTAACACTGAAGCTTTCTTT	CASSLSGTGINTEAFF
once	.	TRBJ2-4	TRBV2	TGTGCCAGCAGGGCCAGCAACACCGGGAAAACATTTCAGTACTTC	CASRASNTGKTFQYF
few	TRBD1	TRBJ2-7	TRBV7-2	TGTGCCAGCAGCATGACAGGGACGACCTACGAGCAGTACTTC	CASSMTGTTYEQYF
.	.	TRBJ2-5	TRBV4-1	TGCGCCAGCAGCCAAGCGGGGATAGGAGAGACCCAGTACTTC	CASSQAGIGETQYF
.	.	TRBJ2-7	TRBV9	TGTGCCAGCAGCGTAGTAGGGGAAAGTGAGCAGTACTTC	CASSVVGESEQYF
.	.	TRBJ1-5	TRBV28	TGTGCCAGCAGTCCAACAGTTACCTATCAGCCCCAGCATTTT	CASSPTVTYQPQHF
.	.	TRBJ2-7	TRBV5-8	TGTGCCAGCAGCTTGACTAGAGACGAGCAGTACTTC	CASSLTRDEQYF
once	.	TRBJ2-2	TRBV6-6	TGTGCCAGCAGTTACTCGAGTCTGGTCTCCGGGGAGCTGTTTTTT	CASSYSSLVSGELFF
.	.	TRBJ2-3	TRBV4-2	TGTGCCAGCAGCCAAGATCAGTCCATGCCGGATACGCAGTATTTT	CASSQDQSMPDTQYF
.	.	TRBJ2-7	TRBV3-1/TRBV3-2	TGTGCCAGCAGCACTCCGGGACAAGGGATTTACGAGCAGTACTTC	CASSTPGQGIYEQYF
.	.	TRBJ1-1	TRBV5-5	TGTGCCAGCAGCAGCACGCTCCAGGCTTTCAAGAACACTGAAGCTTTCTTT	CASSSTLQAFKNTEAFF
.	TRBD1	TRBJ2-7	TRBV6-2/TRBV6-3	TGTGCCAGCAGTTCGGACAGGGCATACGAGCAGTACTTC	CASSSDRAYEQYF
.	.	TRBJ1-1	TRBV9	TGTGCCAGCAGCCCCCGTCGGAACACTGAAGCTTTCTTT	CASSPRRNTEAFF
few	TRBD1	TRBJ1-1	TRBV5-1	TGCGCCAGCAGCCCCGTAGACAGGGGGCCCCAGAACGCTGAAGCTTTCTTT	CASSPVDRGPQNAEAFF
.	.	TRBJ2-5	TRBV5-1	TGCGCCAGCAGCCCGGGAGTCCAAGAGACCCAGTACTTC	CASSPGVQETQYF
.	TRBD1	TRBJ1-3	TRBV2	TGTGCCAGCAGTGACGAAGAATGGACAGGGGATATCGGAAACACCATATATTTT	CASSDEEWTGDIGNTIYF